This T cell receptor beta chain emerged from a study of identifying expanded T cells in peripheral blood. The CDR3 is made up of 17 amino acids. The protocol was immunoSEQ multiplex PCR, while the TCRdb copy is restricted to in-frame clones and leaves out a portion. This table has 100,000 or so clones, 87% appearing once. Input material: blood. The rearrangement uses TRBV21-1 and TRBJ2-7; the D call of TRBD2 is as the table states it, not checked on the DNA. TRBV21-1 has pseudogene status. This receptor was taken from a person aged 18 to 70 in good health. CDR3 loop: CASSKEKFVAGGYEQYF. The CDR3 DNA reads as TGTGCCAGCAGCAAAGAGAAATTTGTAGCCGGGGGTTACGAGCAGTACTTC.